The source of this T cell receptor beta chain is a study of Graves' ophthalmopathy and Graves' hyperthyroidism. The CDR3 runs to 14 residues. V was pared by 7 bases and J by 4 bases, with 16 bases between. Germline V gene lookup returns CDR1 SNHLY and CDR2 FYNNEI. To note about this clonotype: Its antigen is not known.

Amplified TCR beta CDR3 regions were obtained using RNA transcripts as template. Second-round multiplex PCR followed a first-round RT-PCR using HTBI primers. TCRdb fed the multiplex PCR reads into MiXCR, producing one record per CDR3 protein. The sample holds 500,000 to 600,000 distinct CDR3 sequences; roughly 40% are singletons and the top ten take about 4%. Study results and caveats: In blood appeared most of the expanded thyroid clonotypes whose frequency exceeded 0.001. Ophthalmopathy versus stable hyperthyroidism: 13-signature model gave 87.88% sensitivity, 75% to 83% specificity.

This sequence joins TRBV2 and TRBJ2-5, with D maybe TRBD2 (5 bases). The sequencing sample was made of peripheral blood or thyroid tissue (not recorded which). The receptor was derived from an adult man with Graves' hyperthyroidism. CDR3 DNA sequence: TGTGCCAGCACTATCGGGATTGGGCTAGAGACCCAGTACTTC. This encodes CASTIGIGLETQYF.